This paragraph reports one T cell receptor (beta chain). Antigen specificity is unknown. The source of the sample is a study of T cells in Graves' hyperthyroidism and ophthalmopathy. Amplified TCR beta CDR3 regions derived from RNA transcripts. The HTBI primer set drove a first-round RT-PCR of the TCR CDR3. Each CDR3 protein is one row after TCRdb ran MiXCR on the multiplex PCR reads. The data contain about 290,000 distinct CDR3 sequences, roughly 19% of them singletons. The junction had 14 bases not matched to a gene; V was cut back by 7 bases and J by 6 bases. Germline CDR1 is SGHTA and CDR2 is FQGTGA. The CDR3 totals 16 residues. Study-wide results and caveats: Ophthalmopathy, which appeared later, was predicted by the model a median about 6.8 months before onset.

Exclusion of patients followed from uncontrolled infection, other autoimmune disease, pregnancy or lactation. Together with thyroid ultrasound, orbital computed tomography, serum thyroxine and TRAb, clinical symptoms were used for diagnoses. This sample holds PBMCs from 9.5 to 10 ml fresh peripheral blood. The TCR was taken from a man in his fifties or sixties with Graves' ophthalmopathy. The gene calls are TRBV7-3 and TRBJ2-3; 9 bases map to TRBD2. Material: blood. DNA for the CDR3: TGTGCCAGCAACCACCCTGGCGGGAGGGCCCGGGATACGCAGTATTTT. Translation gives CASNHPGGRARDTQYF.